These T cell receptor beta chains were read from a single sample in a study of blood T cell repertoires in COVID-19. The method was immunoSEQ multiplex PCR; TCRdb's version includes in-frame clones alone and lacks a portion of them. The repertoire holds 260,000 or so clones, with 85% as singletons. The material sequenced was PBMCs or T cells enriched from blood (not recorded which). The receptors stem from a woman aged 45-65 years who had recovered from COVID-19. The CDR3 runs from the conserved cysteine through the conserved F or W. A D gene is named only where the DNA matches it firmly. Clone size is given for some rows only: seen once, a few or many times, or a class if the clone is expanded.

V gene,D gene,J gene,clone size,CDR3 protein,CDR3 DNA
TRBV7-2,NA,TRBJ1-6,few,CASSLDGDNSPLHF,TGTGCCAGCAGCTTAGACGGGGATAATTCACCCCTCCACTTT
TRBV7-3,TRBD1,TRBJ2-5,NA,CASSSDRGETQYF,TGTGCCAGCAGCTCAGACAGGGGAGAGACCCAGTACTTC
TRBV30,TRBD1,TRBJ2-3,NA,CAWSVFPGGDTQYF,TGTGCCTGGAGTGTATTTCCAGGGGGAGATACGCAGTATTTT
TRBV28,NA,TRBJ1-1,NA,CASSVGHTAFF,TGTGCCAGCAGCGTCGGACATACAGCTTTCTTT
TRBV25-1,TRBD2,TRBJ2-7,NA,CASSEVAGEEEQYF,TGTGCCAGCAGTGAGGTAGCGGGGGAGGAGGAGCAGTACTTC
TRBV5-1,NA,TRBJ2-7,NA,CASSLDGESYEQYF,TGCGCCAGCAGCTTGGATGGGGAGTCCTACGAGCAGTACTTC
TRBV5-4,TRBD2,TRBJ2-7,NA,CASSLRGAGDIYEQYF,TGTGCCAGCAGCCTCCGGGGAGCGGGAGACATCTACGAGCAGTACTTC
TRBV27,TRBD2,TRBJ2-1,NA,CASSSLAGGPYNEQFF,TGTGCCAGCAGTTCTCTAGCGGGAGGGCCTTACAATGAGCAGTTCTTC
TRBV7-6,NA,TRBJ2-1,NA,CASSFWAGSSYNEQFF,TGTGCCAGCAGCTTCTGGGCGGGGAGCTCCTACAATGAGCAGTTCTTC
TRBV6-5,NA,TRBJ2-5,few,CASRDAQSTVTQYF,TGTGCCAGCAGGGATGCACAGAGTACAGTGACCCAGTACTTC
TRBV4-1,NA,TRBJ1-2,NA,CASSQVEASNYGYTF,TGCGCCAGCAGCCAAGTTGAGGCCAGCAACTATGGCTACACCTTC
TRBV29-1,TRBD1,TRBJ2-7,NA,CSVGPRQGVHEQYF,TGCAGCGTTGGTCCGAGACAGGGCGTCCACGAGCAGTACTTC
TRBV2,NA,TRBJ1-2,NA,CASSDRRGFGYTF,TGTGCCAGCAGTGACCGGCGGGGGTTCGGCTACACCTTC
TRBV28,NA,TRBJ1-2,NA,CASRSNRVNYGYTF,TGTGCCAGCAGATCTAACAGGGTTAACTATGGCTACACCTTC
TRBV19,TRBD1,TRBJ2-3,NA,CASSIDLGQGGDTQYF,TGTGCCAGTAGTATAGATCTGGGACAGGGGGGGGATACGCAGTATTTT
TRBV11-2,TRBD2,TRBJ2-5,NA,CASSLGLAGDKETQYF,TGTGCCAGCAGCTTAGGACTAGCGGGGGATAAAGAGACCCAGTACTTC
TRBV2,TRBD1,TRBJ2-1,NA,CASRDRLTGNEQFF,TGTGCCAGCAGGGACAGGCTCACTGGGAATGAGCAGTTCTTC
TRBV30,NA,TRBJ2-1,NA,CAWSGLNEQFF,TGTGCCTGGAGTGGACTGAATGAGCAGTTCTTC
TRBV4-3,TRBD2,TRBJ2-1,NA,CASSQTSGDYNEQFF,TGCGCCAGCAGCCAAACTAGCGGGGATTACAATGAGCAGTTCTTC
TRBV4-1,NA,TRBJ1-2,NA,CASSQDGREGHGYTF,TGCGCCAGCAGCCAAGATGGAAGGGAGGGACACGGCTACACCTTC
TRBV30,NA,TRBJ1-6,NA,CAWSVRVVSPLHF,TGTGCCTGGAGTGTACGAGTGGTCTCACCCCTCCACTTT
TRBV7-8,NA,TRBJ1-1,NA,CASSSRMNTEAFF,TGTGCCAGCAGCTCCAGAATGAACACTGAAGCTTTCTTT
TRBV30,TRBD2,TRBJ2-7,NA,CAWRTGGGEPYEQYF,TGTGCCTGGAGGACTGGCGGGGGGGAACCCTACGAGCAGTACTTC
TRBV6-1,TRBD1,TRBJ2-7,NA,CASSELGTVSYEQYF,TGTGCCAGCAGTGAATTAGGGACAGTCTCCTACGAGCAGTACTTC
TRBV14,NA,TRBJ2-5,NA,CASSQDMLSGARETQYF,TGTGCCAGCAGCCAAGATATGTTATCAGGGGCTCGAGAGACCCAGTACTTC
TRBV5-1,TRBD1,TRBJ2-1,NA,CASSPRGGQVSSYNEQFF,TGCGCCAGCAGCCCAAGAGGGGGACAGGTATCCTCCTACAATGAGCAGTTCTTC
TRBV6-2/TRBV6-3,TRBD1,TRBJ1-2,NA,CASSYLWGQAFYGYTF,TGTGCCAGCAGTTACCTTTGGGGACAGGCCTTTTATGGCTACACCTTC
TRBV4-2,TRBD2,TRBJ2-5,NA,CASSQASGGGAYQETQYF,TGTGCCAGCAGCCAAGCGTCGGGCGGGGGAGCGTACCAAGAGACCCAGTACTTC
TRBV3-1/TRBV3-2,NA,TRBJ1-1,NA,CASSQDRDYTEAFF,TGTGCCAGCAGCCAAGACAGGGACTACACTGAAGCTTTCTTT
TRBV9,TRBD2,TRBJ2-1,NA,CASSSTAGTSGSGEQFF,TGTGCCAGCAGCTCTACCGCCGGGACTAGCGGGAGCGGTGAGCAGTTCTTC
TRBV29-1,TRBD1,TRBJ1-1,NA,CSVAPTGNPEAFF,TGCAGCGTTGCACCGACAGGGAACCCTGAAGCTTTCTTT
TRBV19,TRBD1,TRBJ1-4,NA,CASRTGSVTNEKLFF,TGTGCCAGTAGGACAGGGAGCGTAACTAATGAAAAACTGTTTTTT
TRBV7-9,TRBD2,TRBJ2-1,NA,CASSPRLAGAYNEQFF,TGTGCCAGCAGCCCAAGACTAGCGGGAGCCTACAATGAGCAGTTCTTC
TRBV11-2,NA,TRBJ1-2,NA,CASSVSGGNYGYTF,TGTGCCAGCAGCGTCTCGGGGGGAAACTATGGCTACACCTTC
TRBV27,TRBD1,TRBJ1-1,NA,CASKEQGQLNTEAFF,TGTGCCAGCAAGGAACAGGGACAGTTGAACACTGAAGCTTTCTTT
TRBV11-2,TRBD1,TRBJ2-5,NA,CASSRSNRGQETQYF,TGTGCCAGCAGCCGTAGTAACAGGGGGCAAGAGACCCAGTACTTC
TRBV7-2,NA,TRBJ1-4,NA,CASSRRNRVTNEKLFF,TGTGCCAGCAGCCGCCGAAACAGGGTAACTAATGAAAAACTGTTTTTT
TRBV6-2/TRBV6-3,TRBD2,TRBJ2-7,NA,CASSYGRREGSYEQYF,TGTGCCAGCAGTTACGGGCGGCGGGAGGGGTCCTACGAGCAGTACTTC
TRBV7-2,NA,TRBJ2-3,NA,CASSLGGPDTQYF,TGTGCCAGCAGCTTAGGGGGGCCAGATACGCAGTATTTT
TRBV7-8,TRBD1,TRBJ1-4,NA,CASSSWESDRVFEKLFF,TGTGCCAGCAGCTCTTGGGAGTCGGACAGGGTTTTTGAAAAACTGTTTTTT
TRBV10-3,TRBD1,TRBJ1-6,NA,CAIRQGWDDSPLHF,TGTGCCATCAGACAGGGGTGGGATGATTCACCCCTCCACTTT
TRBV28,NA,TRBJ2-7,NA,CASSIISYEQYF,TGTGCCAGCAGTATAATTTCCTACGAGCAGTACTTC
TRBV27,NA,TRBJ1-4,NA,CASSLTTNEKLFF,TGTGCCAGCAGTCTTACAACTAATGAAAAACTGTTTTTT
TRBV5-4,TRBD1,TRBJ2-3,NA,CASSFEQGIGTQYF,TGTGCCAGCAGCTTCGAACAGGGGATCGGTACGCAGTATTTT